A single sample gave rise to the 21 T cell receptor beta chains below, sequenced in a study of CD8 T cells in ankylosing spondylitis. TCRdb reanalysed the 5' RACE reads using MiXCR and keeps one entry per CDR3 protein. The table lists 9,500 to 10,000 distinct CDR3 sequences, approximately 5.9% of them singletons. The sequencing sample was made of blood, either unsorted or a sorted T cell fraction (not recorded which). All receptors come from a female donor with ankylosing spondylitis or in good health (not recorded which).

Relative to its sample, this clonotype is medium-sized. This chain joins TRBV9 and TRBJ2-1; 9 bases map to TRBD2. The CDR3 runs 15 residues. The V segment lost 3 bases and the J segment 2 bases; nucleotides outside the gene matches: 3. CDR1 SGDLS and CDR2 YYNGEE come from the germline V gene. Here the CDR3 reads CASSDSGGPYNEQFF. The CDR3 bases are TGTGCCAGCAGCGATAGCGGGGGACCCTACAATGAGCAGTTCTTC.

The gene calls are TRBV9 and TRBJ1-2; TRBD1 might be the D (5 bases). V gave up 4 bases and J gave up 8 bases, with 18 bases separating them. The CDR3 has 14 residues. Germline assignment: CDR1 SGDLS and CDR2 YYNGEE. CDR3: CASSQTRDQEGYTF. The CDR3 region has the DNA TGTGCCAGCAGCCAAACCAGGGACCAGGAAGGCTACACCTTC.

A few counts support this clonotype. The chain combines TRBV9 with TRBJ2-2; 7 bases fit TRBD1. Trimming cost V 3 bases and J 6 bases; bases outside gene matches: 8. This CDR3 is 15 amino acids long. CDR1 and CDR2 (germline): SGDLS, YYNGEE. CDR3 nucleotide sequence: TGTGCCAGCAGCGAGGCGACAGGGTACCCCGGGGAGCTGTTTTTT. Translated: CASSEATGYPGELFF.

This clonotype has at least ten counts. This chain uses TRBV12-5 with TRBJ2-7; 7 bases map to TRBD1. The CDR3 has 16 residues. Germline loops: CDR1 LGHNT, CDR2 FRNRAP. J was trimmed by 2 bases and V by 0 bases; bases with no gene match: 7. CDR3 amino acids: CASGLVLTGAAYEQYF. The CDR3 DNA reads as TGTGCTAGTGGTTTGGTTCTTACAGGGGCGGCCTACGAGCAGTACTTC.

This clonotype came up many times. The chain recombines TRBV9 with TRBJ2-5; 11 bases are a match to TRBD2. J gave up 0 bases and V 4 bases, and 5 bases lay outside the gene matches. Germline-derived CDR1 and CDR2 are SGDLS and YYNGEE. The CDR3 has 16 amino acids. CDR3 protein: CASSPWTSGYQETQYF. As DNA, the CDR3 is TGTGCCAGCAGCCCTTGGACTAGCGGGTACCAAGAGACCCAGTACTTC.

This clonotype was seen many times. The V call is TRBV9, the J call TRBJ2-7, with D possibly TRBD1 on 5 matching bases. The CDR3 length is 12 residues. CDR1 is SGDLS and CDR2 is YYNGEE in the germline V gene. The V and J ends lost 3 bases and 6 bases respectively, with 10 bases between them. The CDR3 DNA sequence: TGTGCCAGCAGCGGACTGGGGCCCGAGCAGTACTTC. The encoded protein is CASSGLGPEQYF.

This clonotype was seen repeatedly, ten times or more. The chain recombines TRBV9 with TRBJ2-1; TRBD1 matches 8 bases. CDR3 length: 15 residues. Germline V gives CDR1 SGDLS, CDR2 YYNGEE. V shed 4 bases, J shed 8 bases, and the junction held 11 bases outside the gene matches. Here the CDR3 reads CASSPGTGTGDEQFF. CDR3 nucleotide sequence: TGTGCCAGCAGCCCCGGGACAGGTACCGGAGATGAGCAGTTCTTC.

This clonotype was detected ten times or more. The genes are TRBV9 and TRBJ2-1; 9 positions match TRBD2. The CDR3 has 18 residues. Germline CDR1 reads SGDLS; CDR2 reads YYNGEE. V lost 4 bases and J lost 0; bases outside the gene matches: 11. The CDR3 protein is CASSLSPRTSASYNEQFF. CDR3 coding DNA: TGTGCCAGCAGCTTGAGCCCAAGGACTAGCGCCTCCTACAATGAGCAGTTCTTC.

This clonotype was counted many times. This chain joins TRBV9 and TRBJ1-6; 8 nucleotides match TRBD1. This CDR3 is 14 amino acids long. Germline V CDR1 and CDR2: SGDLS, YYNGEE. With 8 bases clipped from V and 6 bases from J, the junction kept 7 bases outside the gene matches. The CDR3 DNA follows: TGTGCCAGTTCCCGACAGGGGTTTAATTCACCCCTCCACTTT. Its protein is CASSRQGFNSPLHF. Together with reference TRBV9 and TRBJ1-6, the CDR3 gives the full variable domain: DSGVTQTPKHLITATGQRVTLRCSPRSGDLSVYWYQQSLDQGLQFLIQYYNGEERAKGNILERFSAQQFPDLHSELNLSSLELGDSALYFCASSRQGFNSPLHFGNGTRLTVT.

This chain connects TRBV9 to TRBJ2-7; 9 bases fit TRBD1. Trimming took 0 bases from V and 3 from J; bases not matched to a gene: 7. Germline lookup yields CDR1 SGDLS and CDR2 YYNGEE. The CDR3 runs to 16 residues. CDR3 sequence reads: CASSVGSATGGYEQYF. The CDR3 DNA reads as TGTGCCAGCAGCGTAGGGTCAGCGACAGGGGGCTACGAGCAGTACTTC.

In this sample, this clonotype turned up many times. The rearrangement joins TRBV9 to TRBJ2-2; D is unresolved. This CDR3 has 15 amino acids. Per germline, CDR1 SGDLS and CDR2 YYNGEE. V shed 7 bases and J shed 1 base, with 14 bases lying between them. CDR3 DNA sequence: TGTGCCAGCTCGTTCGGACCCTTGAACACCGGGGAGCTGTTTTTT. It encodes CASSFGPLNTGELFF.

This clonotype is categorized as medium-sized. The genes are TRBV9 and TRBJ1-5; 9 nucleotides line up with TRBD1. CDR3 length equals 14 residues. In germline, CDR1 is SGDLS, CDR2 YYNGEE. The V gene end was trimmed by 3 bases and the J gene end by 4 bases; junction bases not matched to a gene: 2. The CDR3 reads CASSAGTGNQPQHF. Here the CDR3 DNA reads TGTGCCAGCAGCGCCGGGACAGGGAATCAGCCCCAGCATTTT.

In its sample, this clonotype was seen many times. This rearrangement joins TRBV9 to TRBJ2-1; D is unclear. V lost 0 bases, J lost 0 bases, and 10 bases lay in between. CDR1 and CDR2 from the germline V gene are SGDLS and YYNGEE. The CDR3 has 16 amino acids. In DNA, the CDR3 is TGTGCCAGCAGCGTAGGGTACAGAAGCTCCTACAATGAGCAGTTCTTC. Translation: CASSVGYRSSYNEQFF. The full variable domain, completed using reference TRBV9 and TRBJ2-1, is DSGVTQTPKHLITATGQRVTLRCSPRSGDLSVYWYQQSLDQGLQFLIQYYNGEERAKGNILERFSAQQFPDLHSELNLSSLELGDSALYFCASSVGYRSSYNEQFFGPGTRLTVL.

There are many counts of this clonotype. The CDR3 DNA sequence: TGTGCCAGCAGTGACTCACTGGGAGGACAGGGAAGACGAAATAGCAATCAGCCCCAGCATTTT. Translation gives CASSDSLGGQGRRNSNQPQHF. This chain uses TRBV6-4 with TRBJ1-5, with 8 nucleotides matching TRBD1. This CDR3 is built from 21 residues. The V gene's germline CDR1 is MRHNA and CDR2 SNTAGT. V dropped 0 bases and J dropped 0; count of bases not matched to a gene: 16.

This clonotype was counted at least ten times. The chain has TRBV9 and TRBJ2-7; 9 positions match TRBD1. This CDR3 spans 14 amino acids. In germline, CDR1 is SGDLS, CDR2 YYNGEE. V shed 3 bases, J shed 5 bases, and the junction held 6 bases outside the gene matches. CDR3 nucleotides: TGTGCCAGCAGCGAGGGACAGGGCTCGGACGAGCAGTACTTC. As protein: CASSEGQGSDEQYF.

This clonotype was detected ten times or more. The CDR3 is CASSVSGTSRETQYF. The CDR3 region has the DNA TGTGCCAGCAGCGTTTCGGGGACTAGCAGAGAGACCCAGTACTTC. The V call is TRBV9, the J call TRBJ2-5, with TRBD2 matching over 9 bases. V shed 2 bases, J shed 4 bases, and the junction held 6 bases outside the gene matches. Germline assignment: CDR1 SGDLS and CDR2 YYNGEE. CDR3 length: 15 amino acids.

The table lists this clonotype with many counts. The CDR3 is CASSVGTSNTYEQYF. CDR3 sequence (DNA): TGTGCCAGCAGCGTAGGGACATCGAACACCTACGAGCAGTACTTC. V and J are TRBV9 and TRBJ2-7; tentative D call: TRBD1 (5 bases). Per germline, CDR1 SGDLS and CDR2 YYNGEE. The CDR3 has 15 amino acids. V dropped 0 bases and J dropped 2 bases, with 12 bases sitting between them.

This clonotype was counted at least ten times. This chain joins TRBV9 and TRBJ1-4; D is possibly TRBD1 (5 bases). The length of the CDR3 is 18 residues. CDR1 and CDR2 (germline): SGDLS, YYNGEE. Between the trimmed V and J ends, which lost 1 base and 3 bases, there was a span of 19 bases. The CDR3 reads CASSVSGRSGGSNEKLFF. CDR3 nucleotides: TGTGCCAGCAGCGTATCCGGGCGGAGCGGGGGTTCTAATGAAAAACTGTTTTTT.

This clonotype was counted ten times or more. The gene calls are TRBV9 and TRBJ2-1; 7 bases fit TRBD2. The CDR3 runs to 16 residues. The V gene's germline CDR1 is SGDLS and CDR2 YYNGEE. The V gene end was trimmed by 0 bases and the J gene end by 0 bases; junction bases not matched to a gene: 3. CDR3 nucleotides: TGTGCCAGCAGCGTAGAAGCGGGACCCTCCTACAATGAGCAGTTCTTC. Its protein is CASSVEAGPSYNEQFF.

This clonotype occurred many times. This chain uses TRBV9 with TRBJ2-1; 8 bases fit TRBD2. The V gene end was trimmed by 3 bases and the J gene end by 5 bases; junction bases not matched to a gene: 4. This CDR3 is 14 amino acids long. Germline assignment: CDR1 SGDLS and CDR2 YYNGEE. The CDR3: CASSAGTRDNEQFF. The CDR3, as DNA: TGTGCCAGCAGCGCGGGGACTAGGGACAATGAGCAGTTCTTC. Complete variable domain (other parts from reference TRBV9 and TRBJ2-1): DSGVTQTPKHLITATGQRVTLRCSPRSGDLSVYWYQQSLDQGLQFLIQYYNGEERAKGNILERFSAQQFPDLHSELNLSSLELGDSALYFCASSAGTRDNEQFFGPGTRLTVL.

Many counts were recorded for this clonotype. V is TRBV9 and J is TRBJ2-2; TRBD2 matches 9 bases. The CDR3 runs 19 residues. V lost 4 bases and J lost 6; bases outside the gene matches: 19. Germline values: CDR1 SGDLS, CDR2 YYNGEE. For the CDR3, the DNA is TGTGCCAGCAGCCCAGAAGGTAGCGGGAGAAATATCAACTCCGGGGAGCTGTTTTTT. Protein product: CASSPEGSGRNINSGELFF.